These T cell receptor beta chains were read from a single sample in a study of blood T cell repertoires in COVID-19. Profiling relied on immunoSEQ multiplex PCR, and the TCRdb table lists in-frame clones only, not all of them. This table has fewer than 200,000 clones, around 79% appearing once. What was sequenced was PBMCs or T cells enriched from blood (not recorded which). These receptors came from a woman in her sixties or seventies in a cohort exposed to, infected with or recovered from COVID-19 (not recorded which). The CDR3 runs from the conserved cysteine through the conserved F or W. D genes are given only for firm matches. Some rows have no size entry. The others give once, few or many, or a class for an expanded clone.

j_gene: TRBJ2-2
d_gene: NA
abundance: NA
v_gene: TRBV6-5
CDR3nt: TGTGCCAGCAGTTACGGTCCTAATGCCGGGGAGCTGTTTTTT
CDR3aa: CASSYGPNAGELFF

j_gene: TRBJ1-5
d_gene: TRBD1
abundance: few
v_gene: TRBV20-1
CDR3nt: TGCAGTGCTAGTACCGGGACAGCACATCAGCCCCAGCATTTT
CDR3aa: CSASTGTAHQPQHF

j_gene: TRBJ2-7
d_gene: NA
abundance: NA
v_gene: TRBV6-5
CDR3nt: TGTGCCAGCACGGGCAGCGGCGGGGACGAGCAGTACTTC
CDR3aa: CASTGSGGDEQYF

j_gene: TRBJ2-3
d_gene: TRBD2
abundance: NA
v_gene: TRBV10-1
CDR3nt: TGCGCCAGCAGTGATGGGGAGGGACTCGAAGATACGCAGTATTTT
CDR3aa: CASSDGEGLEDTQYF

j_gene: TRBJ2-5
d_gene: NA
abundance: NA
v_gene: TRBV7-9
CDR3nt: TGTGCCAGCAGCTTCGGACACCGAGAGACCCAGTACTTC
CDR3aa: CASSFGHRETQYF

j_gene: TRBJ2-3
d_gene: NA
abundance: NA
v_gene: TRBV7-9
CDR3nt: TGTGCCAGCAGCTTAGGACTCACCTCTGTTGCGCAGTATTTT
CDR3aa: CASSLGLTSVAQYF

j_gene: TRBJ2-2
d_gene: TRBD2
abundance: NA
v_gene: TRBV20-1
CDR3nt: TGCAGTGCTAGTATAGGGCTAGCGGGAGGCTCGGGGGAGCTGTTTTTT
CDR3aa: CSASIGLAGGSGELFF

j_gene: TRBJ2-3
d_gene: NA
abundance: NA
v_gene: TRBV6-5
CDR3nt: TGTGCCAGCAGAACGACTAATCCTAGCACAGATACGCAGTATTTT
CDR3aa: CASRTTNPSTDTQYF

j_gene: TRBJ2-5
d_gene: NA
abundance: NA
v_gene: TRBV6-5
CDR3nt: TGTGCCAGCAGGAGACAGTTCCAAGAGACCCAGTACTTC
CDR3aa: CASRRQFQETQYF

j_gene: TRBJ1-5
d_gene: NA
abundance: NA
v_gene: TRBV6-1
CDR3nt: TGTGCCAGCAGTGAAGGGCGAAGGGGTCAGCCCCAGCATTTT
CDR3aa: CASSEGRRGQPQHF

j_gene: TRBJ2-5
d_gene: NA
abundance: NA
v_gene: TRBV6-1
CDR3nt: TGTGCCAGCAGTGAAAGACAGGGACTCCGTCGGGAGACCCAGTACTTC
CDR3aa: CASSERQGLRRETQYF